This entry lists 32 T cell receptor beta chains sequenced from one sample in a study of shared clonotypes between healthy human individuals. Measured with immunoSEQ multiplex PCR; TCRdb has only the in-frame clones, and not every one. This table holds nearly 1 million clones, 70% to 85% found once. The sequenced material came from memory CD4+ T cells sorted from blood. The subset is: CD45RA-negative fraction. The receptor set was obtained from a man between 18 and 35 years old in good health.

Comment on this clone: Within the sample, other DNA sequences also encode this same CDR3. The chain employs TRBV19 and TRBJ1-6, with TRBD1 identical over 7 bases. Germline V gene sequence: CDR1 LNHDA, CDR2 SQIVND (reference sequence). J gave up 7 bases and V 4 bases, and 4 bases lay outside the gene matches. The length of the CDR3 is 14 residues. The CDR3 here is CASSTGTANSPLHF. CDR3 coding DNA: TGTGCCAGTAGTACCGGGACAGCAAATTCACCCCTCCACTTT. Supplemented by reference TRBV19 and TRBJ1-6, the full variable domain reads DGGITQSPKYLFRKEGQNVTLSCEQNLNHDAMYWYRQDPGQGLRLIYYSQIVNDFQKGDIAEGYSVSREKKESFPLTVTSAQKNPTAFYLCASSTGTANSPLHFGNGTRLTVT.

For this clone: The same CDR3 is also encoded by other DNA sequences in this sample. V gene TRBV6-1 combines with J gene TRBJ1-2, with D possibly matching TRBD1 (5 bases). The CDR3 length is 13 residues. Trimming left V 1 base short and J 4 bases short, with 7 bases between. CDR1 MNHNS and CDR2 SASEGT come from the germline V gene. CDR3 protein: CASSEGQPYGYTF. CDR3 sequence (DNA): TGTGCCAGCAGTGAAGGACAGCCCTATGGCTACACCTTC.

V is TRBV6-1 and J is TRBJ2-2, with TRBD1 identical over 7 bases. V lost 5 bases and J lost 5; bases outside the gene matches: 8. CDR1 and CDR2 from the germline V gene are MNHNS and SASEGT. The CDR3 covers 15 residues. The CDR3 DNA follows: TGTGCCAGCAGTAACCGACAGGGTCGGACCGGGGAGCTGTTTTTT. Amino acid sequence: CASSNRQGRTGELFF.

The genes are TRBV30 and TRBJ1-3; a possible D gene is TRBD1 (5 bases). This CDR3 spans 14 amino acids. Trimming took off 2 bases at V and 4 bases at J, with 12 bases between the two ends. Germline V lookup: CDR1 GTSNPN, CDR2 SVGIG (reference sequence). The CDR3 reads CAWSNRGAGNTIYF. For the CDR3, the DNA is TGTGCCTGGAGTAATAGGGGAGCGGGAAACACCATATATTTT. The variable domain in full, completed from reference TRBV30 and TRBJ1-3, reads SQTIHQWPATLVQPVGSPLSLECTVEGTSNPNLYWYRQAAGRGLQLLFYSVGIGQISSEVPQNLSASRPQDRQFILSSKKLLLSDSGFYLCAWSNRGAGNTIYFGEGSWLTVV.

This clone is a singleton in its sample. The chain links TRBV7-9 to TRBJ2-5; D possibly matches TRBD1 or TRBD2 (7 bases each). The CDR3 extends over 16 amino acids. Germline CDR1 SEHNR, CDR2 FQNEAQ (reference sequence). Trimming took off 4 bases at V and 6 bases at J, with 21 bases between the two ends. The CDR3 DNA reads as TGTGCCAGCAGCTCACCAGGGGGAGGGGGCAGTCAGACCCAGTACTTC. It encodes CASSSPGGGGSQTQYF.

Here the CDR3 reads CAISEDRAADTQYF. The CDR3 DNA sequence: TGTGCCATCAGTGAGGACAGGGCGGCAGATACGCAGTATTTT. The chain carries TRBV10-3 and TRBJ2-3; 7 bases agree with TRBD1. Germline CDR1 is ENHRY and CDR2 is SYGVKD. The CDR3 loop spans 14 amino acids. After removal of 2 bases from V and 4 bases from J, the junction contained 3 bases not matched to a gene.

The CDR3 here is CASSPAGFGDNSPLHF. For the CDR3, the DNA is TGTGCCAGCTCACCGGCAGGGTTTGGGGATAATTCACCCCTCCACTTT. The chain uses TRBV18 and TRBJ1-6; possible D gene TRBD1, 5 bases. Germline lookup yields CDR1 KGHSH and CDR2 LQKENI. CDR3 length: 16 residues. The germline V and J ends were trimmed by 3 bases and 5 bases, with 14 bases remaining between them.

This chain uses TRBV7-8 with TRBJ2-7; 10 bases line up with TRBD2. Losses at the gene ends were 0 bases for V and 4 bases for J; bases not matched to a gene: 9. CDR1 is SGHVS, CDR2 FQNEAQ, per germline. The CDR3 sequence is 17 residues long. The CDR3 loop is CASSLAAGAGGSYEQYF. The CDR3 DNA sequence: TGTGCCAGCAGCTTAGCCGCTGGAGCGGGAGGGAGTTACGAGCAGTACTTC.

The chain combines TRBV5-8 with TRBJ2-2; possibly TRBD1 for D (5 bases). Trimming took off 0 bases at V and 0 bases at J, with 12 bases between the two ends. CDR3 size: 17 residues. Germline V gene sequence: CDR1 SGHTS, CDR2 YDEGEE. CDR3 loop: CASSLEVGLSNTGELFF. The CDR3 nucleotides read TGTGCCAGCAGCTTGGAGGTGGGGCTATCGAACACCGGGGAGCTGTTTTTT.

This rearrangement joins TRBV25-1 to TRBJ2-5; D is unresolved. The CDR3 extends over 13 amino acids. Germline CDR1 is MGHDK and CDR2 is SYGVNS. The V end was cut by 5 bases, the J end by 1 base, with 8 bases between. CDR3 in DNA: TGTGCCAGCAGTCAGCGCTCCCAAGAGACCCAGTACTTC. It encodes CASSQRSQETQYF.

This clone has only a few counts. This CDR3 is CASSGRIGYTF. The CDR3 nucleotides read TGTGCCAGCAGTGGAAGGATTGGCTACACCTTC. V gene TRBV2 combines with J gene TRBJ1-2, with D unclear. Trimming stripped 4 bases from V and 7 bases from J, with 7 bases between. The CDR3 consists of 11 residues. CDR1 and CDR2 (germline): SNHLY, FYNNEI.

The chain combines TRBV4-1 with TRBJ2-2, with TRBD2 as a possible D gene (5 bases). The CDR3 is 17 residues long. From germline, CDR1 is MGHRA and CDR2 YSYEKL. Trimming left V 6 bases short and J 4 bases short, with 21 bases between. CDR3 loop: CASRYSSPALGTGELFF. CDR3 nucleotides: TGCGCCAGCAGATACTCTAGCCCAGCCCTAGGCACCGGGGAGCTGTTTTTT.

The rearrangement joins TRBV5-6 to TRBJ1-2, with no clear D. Germline loops: CDR1 SGHDT, CDR2 YYEEEE. The CDR3 loop spans 14 amino acids. The ends were cut back, 2 bases at V and 2 bases at J, with 10 bases in the middle. CDR3 region: CASSFGRKNYGYTF. As DNA, the CDR3 is TGTGCCAGCAGCTTCGGGCGGAAAAACTATGGCTACACCTTC. Full variable domain (missing parts from reference TRBV5-6 and TRBJ1-2): DAGVTQSPTHLIKTRGQQVTLRCSPKSGHDTVSWYQQALGQGPQFIFQYYEEEERQRGNFPDRFSGHQFPNYSSELNVNALLLGDSALYLCASSFGRKNYGYTFGSGTRLTVV.

This sequence joins TRBV18 and TRBJ2-2; TRBD2 matches at 10 bases. V dropped 5 bases and J dropped 4; count of bases not matched to a gene: 4. From germline, CDR1 is KGHSH and CDR2 LQKENI. The CDR3 consists of 15 residues. CDR3 nucleotides: TGTGCCAGCTCATCCCAGCGGGGGGGCACCGGGGAGCTGTTTTTT. Its translation: CASSSQRGGTGELFF.

The rearrangement joins TRBV19 to TRBJ1-4; D is undetermined. V lost 5 bases and J lost 5, with 9 bases in between. Germline V gives CDR1 LNHDA, CDR2 SQIVND (reference sequence). CDR3 length: 13 residues. The CDR3 nucleotides read TGTGCCAGTAGTTGGGTAGAAAATGAAAAACTGTTTTTT. Translating it yields CASSWVENEKLFF.

This chain uses TRBV7-2 with TRBJ2-7; D might be TRBD1 (6 bases). This CDR3 comprises 14 residues. The germline V and J ends were trimmed by 4 bases and 0 bases, with 10 bases remaining between them. Germline assignment: CDR1 SGHTA and CDR2 FQGNSA. CDR3 sequence: CASSYDRFSYEQYF. DNA for the CDR3: TGTGCCAGCAGCTACGACAGGTTCTCCTACGAGCAGTACTTC.

The genes are TRBV4-1 and TRBJ2-7; 9 nucleotides agree with TRBD1. Germline assignment: CDR1 MGHRA and CDR2 YSYEKL. The CDR3 sequence is 15 residues long. Germline trimming cut 6 bases from V and 4 bases from J; bases unmatched to any gene: 10. CDR3 protein: CASSPGTGKSYEQYF. The CDR3, as DNA: TGCGCCAGCAGTCCCGGGACAGGGAAGTCTTACGAGCAGTACTTC.

This sequence joins TRBV30 and TRBJ2-1; the match to TRBD2 covers 7 bases. Per germline, CDR1 GTSNPN and CDR2 SVGIG (reference sequence). With V trimmed by 4 bases and J by 3 bases, 6 bases remained unmatched. CDR3 length: 14 residues. The CDR3 nucleotides are TGTGCCTGGAAGAGAGCGGGGCTCTACAATGAGCAGTTCTTC. Protein sequence: CAWKRAGLYNEQFF.

Note on this clone: This specimen includes other DNA sequences encoding the same CDR3. The chain joins TRBV28 to TRBJ1-5; D gene uncertain. CDR1 is MDHEN and CDR2 is SYDVKM in the germline V gene. The CDR3 is 13 residues long. The V end lost 7 bases, the J end lost 4 bases, and 11 bases lay between the germline ends. The CDR3 DNA reads TGTGCCAGCAATGGGCAGTATAATCAGCCCCAGCATTTT. Protein product: CASNGQYNQPQHF.

Of note for this clone: This specimen includes other DNA sequences encoding the same CDR3. The chain carries TRBV30 and TRBJ1-3; D may be TRBD1 (6 bases). With 0 bases removed from V and 4 bases from J, the gap between germline ends came to 7 bases. The length of the CDR3 is 13 residues. CDR1 GTSNPN and CDR2 SVGIG come from the germline V gene (reference sequence). CDR3 nucleotide sequence: TGTGCCTGGAGTGTGACAGGCGGAAACACCATATATTTT. This sequence encodes CAWSVTGGNTIYF.

The J gene is TRBJ2-7, the V gene TRBV19; D gene unclear. The CDR3 extends over 15 amino acids. V dropped 6 bases and J dropped 5 bases, with 20 bases sitting between them. The V gene's germline CDR1 is LNHDA and CDR2 SQIVND (reference sequence). As DNA, the CDR3 is TGTGCCAGTAGCCCCACGAGGACGCCTGGGGACGAGCAGTACTTC. Translated, it gives CASSPTRTPGDEQYF.

The rearrangement uses TRBV7-9 and TRBJ2-3; D ambiguous. The V end was cut by 6 bases, the J end by 2 bases, with 15 bases between. Germline-derived CDR1 and CDR2 are SEHNR and FQNEAQ (reference sequence). The CDR3 sequence is 15 residues long. This CDR3 is CASSYYFSDTDTQYF. The CDR3 bases are TGTGCCAGCAGTTACTATTTCTCGGACACAGATACGCAGTATTTT.

This chain's CDR3 is CASSLLNGNTIYF. CDR3 in DNA: TGTGCCAGCAGCCTTTTGAATGGAAACACCATATATTTT. The V and J genes are TRBV7-9 and TRBJ1-3; D gene uncertain. Germline CDR1 SEHNR, CDR2 FQNEAQ (reference sequence). CDR3 length: 13 amino acids. The V end was cut by 5 bases, the J end by 3 bases, with 8 bases between.

The chain recombines TRBV27 with TRBJ1-4; D is unresolved. CDR3 length equals 17 residues. The V gene lost 2 bases and the J gene lost 0 bases, with 13 bases spanning the gap. Germline-derived CDR1 and CDR2 are MNHEY and SMNVEV (reference sequence). This CDR3 reads CASSLVALSATNEKLFF. The DNA of the CDR3 is TGTGCCAGCAGTTTAGTCGCCCTCTCCGCAACTAATGAAAAACTGTTTTTT.

J is TRBJ2-3 and V is TRBV29-1; TRBD2 matches at 11 bases. Per germline, CDR1 SQVTM and CDR2 ANQGSEA. The CDR3 is 14 residues long. V was clipped by 7 bases and J by 4 bases; unmatched bases: 7. This CDR3 reads CSALLAGAPDTQYF. The CDR3 nucleotides read TGCAGCGCCTTACTAGCGGGGGCCCCAGATACGCAGTATTTT.

The chain combines TRBV19 with TRBJ2-5; perhaps TRBD2 as D (7 bases). With 2 bases removed from V and 9 bases from J, the gap between germline ends came to 13 bases. CDR3 length equals 13 residues. CDR1 is LNHDA and CDR2 is SQIVND in the germline V gene (reference sequence). CDR3 coding DNA: TGTGCCAGTAGTATATCGGGGGGCAAACCCCAGTACTTC. This codes for CASSISGGKPQYF. The full variable domain, rest sourced from reference TRBV19 and TRBJ2-5, is DGGITQSPKYLFRKEGQNVTLSCEQNLNHDAMYWYRQDPGQGLRLIYYSQIVNDFQKGDIAEGYSVSREKKESFPLTVTSAQKNPTAFYLCASSISGGKPQYFGPGTRLLVL.

The chain couples TRBV4-2 to TRBJ2-7, with TRBD2 matching 9 bases. Trimming at V came to 1 base and at J to 3 bases, leaving 4 bases not matched to a gene. Germline values: CDR1 LGHNA, CDR2 YNFKEQ. CDR3 length: 15 amino acids. The CDR3 protein is CASSQVLAGSYEQYF. The CDR3, as DNA: TGTGCCAGCAGCCAAGTCCTAGCGGGGAGCTACGAGCAGTACTTC.

On this clone: In the same sample, other DNA sequences code for this CDR3. In DNA form, the CDR3 reads TGTGCCAGCAGCGTATTGGGCACCGGGGAGCTGTTTTTT. Translated: CASSVLGTGELFF. This rearrangement joins TRBV9 to TRBJ2-2; D not resolved. CDR3 length: 13 amino acids. Germline CDR1 is SGDLS and CDR2 is YYNGEE. Trimming took 1 base from V and 4 from J, leaving 5 bases between them.

This clone was seen a few times. The chain has TRBV5-8 and TRBJ2-2; D gene uncertain. The CDR3 is 15 residues long. Per germline, CDR1 SGHTS and CDR2 YDEGEE. Trimming left V 2 bases short and J 2 bases short, with 10 bases between. In nucleotides, the CDR3 is TGTGCCAGCAGCTTAACTCCTTTAAACACCGGGGAGCTGTTTTTT. Translated, it gives CASSLTPLNTGELFF.

The chain has TRBV18 and TRBJ1-1; D might be TRBD1 (6 bases). This CDR3 spans 13 amino acids. V was trimmed by 3 bases and J by 8 bases, leaving 13 bases between them. In germline, CDR1 is KGHSH, CDR2 LQKENI. The CDR3 spells CASSPSSGGEAFF. The CDR3 region has the DNA TGTGCCAGCTCACCGTCCTCGGGGGGCGAAGCTTTCTTT.

This clone was seen many times. The sample carries other DNA sequences with the same CDR3. This chain uses TRBV19 with TRBJ2-5; D unclear. Germline CDR1 is LNHDA and CDR2 is SQIVND (reference sequence). V was trimmed by 2 bases and J by 0 bases, leaving 4 bases between them. The CDR3 spans 13 residues. CDR3 in amino acids: CASSIQYQETQYF. Written as DNA, the CDR3 is TGTGCCAGTAGTATACAGTACCAAGAGACCCAGTACTTC.

This chain connects TRBV5-5 to TRBJ1-2; no firm D call. Germline CDR1 is SGHKS and CDR2 is YYEKEE (reference sequence). The V end was cut by 4 bases, the J end by 9 bases, with 13 bases between. The CDR3 has 12 amino acids. CDR3 sequence (DNA): TGTGCCAGCAGCGACGAAATTGGACGCTACACCTTC. Protein: CASSDEIGRYTF.